The 21 T cell receptor beta chains below all came from one sample that was sequenced in a study of T cells after yellow fever vaccination. Each CDR3 protein gets one entry after TCRdb re-called the 5' RACE reads with MiXCR. Counted here are roughly 500,000 distinct CDR3 sequences, roughly 21% occurring once; the ten biggest clones make up more than 13%. Sequenced here: PBMCs, sampled 15 days after the yellow fever booster vaccination. The receptors originated from a man aged 25 to 40 who received the YFV17D yellow fever vaccine.

The gene calls are TRBV6-5 and TRBJ2-5; D tentatively reads TRBD1 or TRBD2 (7 bases each). There are 15 residues in the CDR3. V was cut by 5 bases and J by 5 bases, with 18 bases left in between. CDR1 and CDR2 from the germline V gene are MNHEY and SVGAGI. CDR3 sequence (DNA): TGTGCCAGCAGTCCACGACAGGGAGGGAGGGAGACCCAGTACTTC. This gives the protein CASSPRQGGRETQYF.

The rearrangement uses TRBV10-3 and TRBJ2-3; maybe TRBD2 (6 bases). Between the trimmed V and J ends, which lost 6 bases and 8 bases, there was a span of 21 bases. Germline CDR1 ENHRY, CDR2 SYGVKD. The CDR3 totals 15 residues. CDR3 DNA: TGTGCCATCAGCCCCTCGACTAGTCCTGGGACTACGCAGTATTTT. Residues: CAISPSTSPGTTQYF.

V is TRBV18 and J is TRBJ2-7, with 11 bases fitting TRBD1. Germline CDR1 is KGHSH and CDR2 is LQKENI. The ends lost 4 bases at V and 4 bases at J; junction bases unmatched: 6. This CDR3 spans 15 amino acids. The CDR3 sequence is CASSLGQGALYEQYF. The CDR3 DNA follows: TGTGCCAGCTCACTTGGACAGGGGGCTCTATACGAGCAGTACTTC.

This clonotype has a handful of counts. This rearrangement joins TRBV12-3 or TRBV12-4 to TRBJ2-1; 8 bases are shared with TRBD2. This CDR3 comprises 15 residues. V trimming: 7 bases; J trimming: 3 bases; junction bases outside the gene matches: 8. The CDR3 protein is CASMVAGPIYNEQFF. In DNA form, the CDR3 reads TGTGCCAGCATGGTAGCGGGACCGATCTACAATGAGCAGTTCTTC.

The chain combines TRBV12-3 or TRBV12-4 with TRBJ2-3, with 12 bases fitting TRBD2. The CDR3 is made up of 18 amino acids. J gave up 3 bases and V 2 bases, and 9 bases lay outside the gene matches. In DNA form, the CDR3 reads TGTGCCAGCAGTTTAAGACGACTAGCGGGAGTAGTGACAGATACGCAGTATTTT. This encodes CASSLRRLAGVVTDTQYF.

This clonotype has only a few counts. The chain couples TRBV20-1 to TRBJ2-7; 7 bases line up with TRBD2. V lost 3 bases, J lost 2 bases, and 7 bases stayed unmatched. Per germline, CDR1 DFQATT and CDR2 SNEGSKA (reference sequence). The CDR3 contains 14 residues. The CDR3 is CSARWGGGPYEQYF. The CDR3 DNA follows: TGCAGTGCTAGGTGGGGCGGGGGACCCTACGAGCAGTACTTC.

This chain connects TRBV29-1 to TRBJ2-2; 14 bases match TRBD2. The trim removed 5 bases at V and 0 bases at J, leaving 2 bases unmatched. Germline V gene sequence: CDR1 SQVTM, CDR2 ANQGSEA. This CDR3 has 16 residues. The CDR3 is CSVPGLAGANTGELFF. In DNA, the CDR3 is TGCAGCGTTCCGGGACTAGCGGGAGCGAACACCGGGGAGCTGTTTTTT.

V usage is TRBV20-1 and J usage is TRBJ1-6; TRBD1 aligns across 10 bases. V was pared by 3 bases and J by 9 bases, with 5 bases of the junction left unmatched. Germline V lookup: CDR1 DFQATT, CDR2 SNEGSKA (reference sequence). This CDR3 has 14 residues. CDR3 sequence (DNA): TGCAGTGCTAGGGCTTGGGACAGGGGTTCACCCCTCCACTTT. Translating gives CSARAWDRGSPLHF.

The count of this clonotype is one. The rearrangement uses TRBV12-3 or TRBV12-4 and TRBJ1-5, with a tentative D call TRBD1 (5 bases). This CDR3 has 15 amino acids. Trimming removed 0 bases from V and 5 bases from J, with 11 bases in between. CDR3 loop: CASSLASGLHQPQHF. CDR3 in DNA: TGTGCCAGCAGTTTAGCATCAGGGTTGCATCAGCCCCAGCATTTT.

This clonotype has more than one count but fewer than ten. V and J are TRBV7-2 and TRBJ2-5, with D unclear. Per the germline V gene, CDR1 is SGHTA and CDR2 is FQGNSA. CDR3 length: 14 amino acids. The V gene lost 2 bases and the J gene lost 1 base, with 8 bases spanning the gap. CDR3 sequence: CASSLTMAQETQYF. The CDR3 nucleotides read TGTGCCAGCAGCTTAACGATGGCCCAAGAGACCCAGTACTTC.

The chain has TRBV5-1 and TRBJ2-1; D is uncertain. Germline CDR1 and CDR2: SGHRS and YFSETQ. The CDR3 has 13 amino acids. Trimming shortened V by 5 bases and J by 4 bases, and 10 bases separated the two germline ends. CDR3 sequence (DNA): TGCGCCAGCAGTAGGAACCGTTACAATGAGCAGTTCTTC. Translating it yields CASSRNRYNEQFF.

This clonotype was picked up many times. This chain uses TRBV7-2 with TRBJ2-4; maybe TRBD1 (6 bases). The V gene lost 3 bases and the J gene lost 0 bases, with 12 bases spanning the gap. The CDR3 is made up of 16 amino acids. From germline, CDR1 is SGHTA and CDR2 FQGNSA. CDR3: CASSFPGVIAKNIQYF. The CDR3 region has the DNA TGTGCCAGCAGCTTTCCAGGGGTTATAGCCAAAAACATTCAGTACTTC.

This clonotype came up a few times. The rearrangement links TRBV12-3 or TRBV12-4 to TRBJ2-1; D ambiguous. V shed 4 bases and J shed 5 bases, with 15 bases lying between them. The CDR3 is 15 residues long. The CDR3, as DNA: TGTGCCAGCAGTTCTACTATAAGACACGACAATGAGCAGTTCTTC. It is translated as CASSSTIRHDNEQFF.

A few counts support this clonotype. Mismatch with germline at one junction end may stem from a read error. The chain has TRBV30 and TRBJ2-3; 9 positions agree with TRBD1. The V gene's germline CDR1 is GTSNPN and CDR2 SVGIG (reference sequence). The CDR3 spans 12 residues. CDR3 coding DNA: TGTGCCTGGAGCGGGACAGGGAGGTCGCAATATTTT. This encodes CAWSGTGRSQYF.

This clonotype was recorded a few times. The chain joins TRBV11-2 to TRBJ2-1; the D is unclear. V lost 5 bases and J 8 bases, leaving 28 bases between the germline ends. The CDR3 sequence is 18 residues long. Germline CDR1 and CDR2: SGHAT and FQNNGV. The CDR3 reads CASSRLLTHPTSPDEQFF. Here the CDR3 DNA reads TGTGCCAGCAGCCGCCTCCTCACTCATCCGACGAGTCCTGATGAGCAGTTCTTC.

This chain joins TRBV6-1 and TRBJ2-1; D is unresolved. Trimming took 5 bases from V and 0 from J, leaving 23 bases between them. The CDR3 has 19 amino acids. Germline CDR1 reads MNHNS; CDR2 reads SASEGT. The CDR3 protein is CASSTTWTHTGSSYNEQFF. The CDR3 nucleotides are TGTGCCAGCAGTACCACTTGGACGCATACGGGTAGCTCCTACAATGAGCAGTTCTTC.

In its sample, this clonotype was seen a few times. The chain carries TRBV5-1 and TRBJ2-7, with TRBD1 as a possible D gene (5 bases). This CDR3 contains 15 residues. V gave up 2 bases and J gave up 0 bases, with 12 bases separating them. Per the germline V gene, CDR1 is SGHRS and CDR2 is YFSETQ. CDR3 coding DNA: TGCGCCAGCAGCTTTTCGACAGATACCTCCTACGAGCAGTACTTC. Residues: CASSFSTDTSYEQYF.

The rearrangement links TRBV19 to TRBJ2-1, with 7 nucleotides matching TRBD2. CDR3 length: 15 amino acids. V was clipped by 4 bases and J by 2 bases; unmatched bases: 5. Germline V gives CDR1 LNHDA, CDR2 SQIVND (reference sequence). The CDR3: CASSRGTTAYNEQFF. The CDR3 bases are TGTGCCAGTAGTAGGGGGACTACAGCCTACAATGAGCAGTTCTTC.

This clonotype was counted between two and nine times. The chain recombines TRBV5-6 with TRBJ2-7; no clear D. From germline, CDR1 is SGHDT and CDR2 YYEEEE. With 3 bases removed from V and 0 bases from J, the gap between germline ends came to 7 bases. This CDR3 is 13 amino acids long. The CDR3 reads CASSSLVSYEQYF. The CDR3 DNA sequence: TGTGCCAGCAGCTCCCTCGTCTCCTACGAGCAGTACTTC. The entire variable domain, with the rest obtained from reference TRBV5-6 and TRBJ2-7, is as follows: DAGVTQSPTHLIKTRGQQVTLRCSPKSGHDTVSWYQQALGQGPQFIFQYYEEEERQRGNFPDRFSGHQFPNYSSELNVNALLLGDSALYLCASSSLVSYEQYFGPGTRLTVT.

This clonotype was observed a handful of times. The V and J genes are TRBV20-1 and TRBJ2-1; D is uncertain. The CDR3 is 14 amino acids. CDR1 and CDR2 from the germline V gene are DFQATT and SNEGSKA (reference sequence). V gave up 5 bases and J gave up 0 bases, with 11 bases separating them. The CDR3 protein is CSAPSQSSYNEQFF. As DNA, the CDR3 is TGCAGTGCTCCGAGCCAAAGCTCCTACAATGAGCAGTTCTTC.

This sequence joins TRBV11-2 and TRBJ1-3, with D possibly being TRBD1 (5 bases). The germline CDR1 and CDR2 sequences are SGHAT and FQNNGV. V dropped 0 bases and J dropped 0 bases, with 6 bases sitting between them. The CDR3 runs 15 residues. CDR3 residues: CASSLDRVSGNTIYF. CDR3 DNA: TGTGCCAGCAGCTTAGACAGGGTCTCTGGAAACACCATATATTTT.